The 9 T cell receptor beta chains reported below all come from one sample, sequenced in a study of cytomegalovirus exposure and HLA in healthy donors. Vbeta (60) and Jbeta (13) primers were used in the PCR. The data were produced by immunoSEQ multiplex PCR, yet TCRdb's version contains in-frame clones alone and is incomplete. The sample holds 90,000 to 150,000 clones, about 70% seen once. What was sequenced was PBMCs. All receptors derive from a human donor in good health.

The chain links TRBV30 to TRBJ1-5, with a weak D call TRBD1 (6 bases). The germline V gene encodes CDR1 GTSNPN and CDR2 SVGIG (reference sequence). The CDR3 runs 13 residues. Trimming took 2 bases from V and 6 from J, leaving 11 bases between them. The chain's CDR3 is CAWSRDKGQPQHF. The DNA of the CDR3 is TGTGCCTGGAGTCGGGACAAGGGTCAGCCCCAGCATTTT.

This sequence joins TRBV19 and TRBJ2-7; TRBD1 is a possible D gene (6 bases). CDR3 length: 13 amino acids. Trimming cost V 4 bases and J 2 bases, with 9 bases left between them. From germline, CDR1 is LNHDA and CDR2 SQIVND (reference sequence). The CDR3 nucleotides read TGTGCCAGTAGTACACAGGGCGCCTACGAGCAGTACTTC. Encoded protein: CASSTQGAYEQYF.

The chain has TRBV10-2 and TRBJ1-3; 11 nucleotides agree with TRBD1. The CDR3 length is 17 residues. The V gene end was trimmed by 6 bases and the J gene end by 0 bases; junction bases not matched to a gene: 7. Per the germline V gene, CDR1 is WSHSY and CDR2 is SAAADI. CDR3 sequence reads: CASSGQGALSSGNTIYF. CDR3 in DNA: TGCGCCAGCAGCGGACAGGGGGCCTTATCCTCTGGAAACACCATATATTTT.

CDR3 coding DNA: TGTGCCAGCAGCCGGGACAGGGGGCTTGGGAATGAGCAGTTCTTC. Its translation: CASSRDRGLGNEQFF. The rearrangement joins TRBV28 to TRBJ2-1; 12 bases align to TRBD1. The J segment lost 7 bases and the V segment lost 6 bases, leaving 7 bases of the junction unmatched. This CDR3 region has 15 residues. Germline CDR1 reads MDHEN; CDR2 reads SYDVKM.

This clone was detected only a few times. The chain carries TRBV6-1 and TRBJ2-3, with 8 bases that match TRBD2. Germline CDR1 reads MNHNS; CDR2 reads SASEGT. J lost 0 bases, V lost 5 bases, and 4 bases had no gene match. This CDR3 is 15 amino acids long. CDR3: CASSTLAASTDTQYF. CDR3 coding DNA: TGTGCCAGCAGTACACTAGCGGCTAGCACAGATACGCAGTATTTT.

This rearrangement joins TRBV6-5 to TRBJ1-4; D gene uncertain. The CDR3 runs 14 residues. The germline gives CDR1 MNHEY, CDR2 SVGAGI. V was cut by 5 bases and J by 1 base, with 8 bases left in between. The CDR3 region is CASSPGGTNEKLFF. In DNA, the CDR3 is TGTGCCAGCAGTCCAGGAGGAACTAATGAAAAACTGTTTTTT.

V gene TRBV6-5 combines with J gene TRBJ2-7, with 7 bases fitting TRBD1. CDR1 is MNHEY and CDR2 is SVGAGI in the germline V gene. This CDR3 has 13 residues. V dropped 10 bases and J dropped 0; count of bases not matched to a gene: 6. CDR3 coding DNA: TGTGCCATCCGGGACAGATACTCCTACGAGCAGTACTTC. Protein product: CAIRDRYSYEQYF.

Written as DNA, the CDR3 is TGTGCCTGGAGTGCCGGGGGGGCGACTGAAGCTTTCTTT. It translates to CAWSAGGATEAFF. The J gene is TRBJ1-1, the V gene TRBV30, with a possible D match to TRBD1 (6 bases). The germline V and J ends were trimmed by 1 base and 5 bases, with 11 bases remaining between them. Germline loops: CDR1 GTSNPN, CDR2 SVGIG (reference sequence). The CDR3 is made up of 13 amino acids.

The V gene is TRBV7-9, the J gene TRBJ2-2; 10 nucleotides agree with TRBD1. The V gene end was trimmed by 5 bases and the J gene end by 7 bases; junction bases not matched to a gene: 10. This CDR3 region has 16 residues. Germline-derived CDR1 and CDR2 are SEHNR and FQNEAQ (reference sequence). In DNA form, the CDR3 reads TGTGCCAGCAGCCTTACCACGGGACAGGGGTACGGGGAGCTGTTTTTT. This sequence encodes CASSLTTGQGYGELFF.